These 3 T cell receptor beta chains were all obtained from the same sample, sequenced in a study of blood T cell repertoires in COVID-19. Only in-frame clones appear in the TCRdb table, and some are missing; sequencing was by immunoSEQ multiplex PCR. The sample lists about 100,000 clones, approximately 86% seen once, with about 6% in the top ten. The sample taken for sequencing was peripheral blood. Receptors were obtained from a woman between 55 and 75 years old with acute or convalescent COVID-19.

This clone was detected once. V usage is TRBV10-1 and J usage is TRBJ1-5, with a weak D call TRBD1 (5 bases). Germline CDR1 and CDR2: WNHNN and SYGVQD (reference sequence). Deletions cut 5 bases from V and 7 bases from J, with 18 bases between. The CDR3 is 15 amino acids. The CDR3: CASSSQQVGGQPQHF. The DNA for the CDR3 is TGCGCCAGCAGTTCTCAACAGGTGGGAGGGCAGCCCCAGCATTTT.

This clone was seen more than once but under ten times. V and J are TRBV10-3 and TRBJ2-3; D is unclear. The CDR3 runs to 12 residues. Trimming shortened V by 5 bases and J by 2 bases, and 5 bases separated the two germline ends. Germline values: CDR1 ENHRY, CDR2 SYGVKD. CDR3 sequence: CAISSNTDTQYF. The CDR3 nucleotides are TGTGCCATCAGTTCTAACACAGATACGCAGTATTTT.

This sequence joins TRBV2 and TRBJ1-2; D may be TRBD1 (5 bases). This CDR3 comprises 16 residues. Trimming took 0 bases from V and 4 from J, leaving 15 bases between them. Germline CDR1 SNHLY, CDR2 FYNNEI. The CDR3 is CASSEAGQLRSYGYTF. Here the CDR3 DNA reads TGTGCCAGCAGTGAAGCCGGACAACTCAGGAGCTATGGCTACACCTTC.